These 16 T cell receptor beta chains share one sample of origin, sequenced in a study of CXCR3-negative and CXCR3-positive naive CD8 T cells. The antigens these receptors bind are not known. The libraries of TRB cDNA were prepared using 5' RACE with UMI labels. TCRdb processed the 5' RACE reads again and assigns one entry to each CDR3 protein, with no DNA. In all, the sample yields about 98,000 distinct CDR3 sequences. Overall study findings and caveats: TRB CDR3s of CXCR3-positive naive cells were more hydrophobic than those of CXCR3-negative naive cells.

The specimen sequenced was naive CXCR3+ CD8+ T cells from blood. Subset reported: CD45RO-CCR7+CD27+CD95- naive CD8+ T cells expressing CXCR3 (TNR3+). Receptors originate from a human donor in good health. Some clones in this sample may be carry-over from other donors' samples.

The chain uses TRBV27 and TRBJ2-7; the D gene TCRdb calls, TRBD1, cannot be checked with no DNA. Per germline, CDR1 MNHEY and CDR2 SMNVEV (reference sequence). The CDR3 runs 13 residues. CDR3 in amino acids: CASSLSTGNEQYF.

The chain has TRBV27 and TRBJ1-2. CDR3 length equals 14 residues. The germline gives CDR1 MNHEY, CDR2 SMNVEV (reference sequence). This CDR3 reads CASSPPTASGGYTF.

The rearrangement uses TRBV19 and TRBJ2-1; the D call from TCRdb, TRBD2, cannot be confirmed without DNA. Germline assignment: CDR1 LNHDA and CDR2 SQIVND (reference sequence). The CDR3 contains 16 residues. The CDR3: CASSIFWDSISNEQFF.

The chain links TRBV29-1 to TRBJ2-2; the D call from TCRdb, TRBD1, cannot be confirmed without DNA. Per the germline V gene, CDR1 is SQVTM and CDR2 is ANQGSEA. The CDR3 length is 16 residues. This chain's CDR3 is CSVSGGPYLNTGELFF.

The chain uses TRBV4-2 and TRBJ2-5; TCRdb gives TRBD2 as the D gene, but with no DNA this cannot be confirmed. Germline lookup yields CDR1 LGHNA and CDR2 YNFKEQ. CDR3 length: 16 amino acids. The CDR3 loop reads CASSQDLAGGAETQYF.

This chain joins TRBV28 and TRBJ2-5; TCRdb's D call, TRBD2, is unchecked because there is no DNA. Germline V gives CDR1 MDHEN, CDR2 SYDVKM. CDR3 length: 17 amino acids. CDR3 residues: CASSFPSQSGLQETQYF. Together with reference TRBV28 and TRBJ2-5, the CDR3 gives the full variable domain: DVKVTQSSRYLVKRTGEKVFLECVQDMDHENMFWYRQDPGLGLRLIYFSYDVKMKEKGDIPEGYSVSREKKERFSLILESASTNQTSMYLCASSFPSQSGLQETQYFGPGTRLLVL.

The rearrangement joins TRBV2 to TRBJ2-1. This CDR3 contains 15 residues. Germline V gives CDR1 SNHLY, CDR2 FYNNEI. The CDR3 loop reads CASSDSESSYNEQFF.

The V gene is TRBV28, the J gene TRBJ1-2; lacking DNA, the TRBD1 call made by TCRdb goes unchecked. This CDR3 has 13 residues. Germline V gene sequence: CDR1 MDHEN, CDR2 SYDVKM. CDR3 sequence reads: CASRTGGAWGYTF.

The chain's CDR3 is CASSLEGNGETQYF. The gene calls are TRBV7-9 and TRBJ2-5. The CDR3 is made up of 14 amino acids. CDR1 and CDR2 (germline): SEHNR, FQNEAQ (reference sequence).

This chain links TRBV2 with TRBJ2-5; the TCRdb D gene call, TRBD2, has no DNA to confirm it. Germline assignment: CDR1 SNHLY and CDR2 FYNNEI. The CDR3 loop spans 14 amino acids. CDR3 region: CASIAGGNEETQYF.

The rearrangement joins TRBV7-9 to TRBJ2-7; the TCRdb call, TRBD1, lacks DNA for checking. The germline gives CDR1 SEHNR, CDR2 FQNEAQ (reference sequence). CDR3 length equals 16 residues. The CDR3 reads CASSPTGALSSYEQYF.

V usage is TRBV12-3 or TRBV12-4 and J usage is TRBJ1-1; the TCRdb D gene call, TRBD1, has no DNA to confirm it. The CDR3 contains 14 residues. The CDR3 sequence is CASSWGQMNTEAFF.

The rearrangement uses TRBV5-1 and TRBJ2-1. The CDR3 spans 14 residues. Germline loops: CDR1 SGHRS, CDR2 YFSETQ. The chain's CDR3 is CASSLRTDNNEQFF.

This chain connects TRBV4-3 to TRBJ2-5; TCRdb selects TRBD1, and the lack of DNA leaves this call unchecked. The germline V gene has CDR1 LGHNA and CDR2 YSLEER. This CDR3 region has 15 residues. The CDR3 spells CASSQGSRAQETQYF.

V gene TRBV4-2 combines with J gene TRBJ2-7. The CDR3 consists of 13 residues. Per the germline V gene, CDR1 is LGHNA and CDR2 is YNFKEQ. The CDR3 sequence: CASSQDDSHEQYF.

The V call is TRBV20-1, the J call TRBJ2-7. This CDR3 is built from 12 residues. CDR1 and CDR2 (germline): DFQATT, SNEGSKA (reference sequence). CDR3 protein: CSARTHTYEQYF.